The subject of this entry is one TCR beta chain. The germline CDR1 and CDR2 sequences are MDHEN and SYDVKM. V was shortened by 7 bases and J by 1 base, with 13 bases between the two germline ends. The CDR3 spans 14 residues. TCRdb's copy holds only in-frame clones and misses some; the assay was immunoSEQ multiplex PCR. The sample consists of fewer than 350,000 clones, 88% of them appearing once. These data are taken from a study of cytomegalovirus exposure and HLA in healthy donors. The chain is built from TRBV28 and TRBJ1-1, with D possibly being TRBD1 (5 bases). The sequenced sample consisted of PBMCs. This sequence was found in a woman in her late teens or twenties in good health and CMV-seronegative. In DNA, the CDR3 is TGTGCCAGCAAGGCAGGGTTAGGGAACACTGAAGCTTTCTTT. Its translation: CASKAGLGNTEAFF.